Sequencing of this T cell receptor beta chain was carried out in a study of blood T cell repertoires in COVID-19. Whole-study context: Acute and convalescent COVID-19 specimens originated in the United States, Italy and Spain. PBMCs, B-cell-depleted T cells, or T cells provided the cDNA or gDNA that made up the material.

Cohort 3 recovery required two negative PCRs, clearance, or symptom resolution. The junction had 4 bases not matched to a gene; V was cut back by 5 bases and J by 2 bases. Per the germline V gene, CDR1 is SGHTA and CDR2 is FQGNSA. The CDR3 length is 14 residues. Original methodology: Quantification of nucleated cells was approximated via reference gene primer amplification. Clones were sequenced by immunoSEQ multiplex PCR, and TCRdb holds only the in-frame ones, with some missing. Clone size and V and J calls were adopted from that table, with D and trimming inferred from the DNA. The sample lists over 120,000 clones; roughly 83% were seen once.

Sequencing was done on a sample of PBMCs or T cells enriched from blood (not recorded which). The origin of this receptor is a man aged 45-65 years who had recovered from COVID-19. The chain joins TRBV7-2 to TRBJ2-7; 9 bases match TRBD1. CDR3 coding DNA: TGTGCCAGCAGCACCGGGACAGGGCCCTACGAGCAGTACTTC. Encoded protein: CASSTGTGPYEQYF.